The present T cell receptor (beta chain) was sequenced within a study of T cells after somatic rescue of genetic block. Clones were sequenced by immunoSEQ multiplex PCR, and TCRdb holds only the in-frame ones, with some missing. The data show under 150,000 clones, about nine tenths seen once. This clonotype originated in a woman under 30. Material for sequencing was peripheral blood mononuclear cells (PBMCs).

CDR3 amino acids: CASSVGQGGYEQYF. In DNA form, the CDR3 reads TGTGCCAGCAGCGTAGGACAGGGGGGATACGAGCAGTACTTC. The gene calls are TRBV9 and TRBJ2-7, with 9 bases fitting TRBD1. This CDR3 contains 14 residues. The junction had 2 bases not matched to a gene; V was cut back by 0 bases and J by 4 bases. Germline CDR1 SGDLS, CDR2 YYNGEE.